What follows are 28 T cell receptor beta chains derived from one specimen sequenced in a study of shared clonotypes between healthy human individuals (dated by TCRdb to 2018 to 2020). Libraries were made using the immunoSEQ multiplex PCR assay. TCRdb re-hosts the immuneACCESS table, in-frame sequences only. Its copies lack some clones; in the studies checked, an unresolved V gene accounts for under half of them, and the cause for the rest is not known. The sample table holds around 1.6 million clones, of which approximately 98% were seen once. Of the sample, around 0.45% is held by the ten largest clones. Sample: naive CD4+ T cells sorted from blood. The cell subset or site tag for this specimen amounts to: CD45RA+ positively selected. Receptor source: a man younger than 40 in good health.

The V gene is TRBV5-4, the J gene TRBJ2-7, with 9 bases fitting TRBD2. The CDR3 sequence is 14 residues long. Germline values: CDR1 SGHNT, CDR2 YYREEE (reference sequence). Unmatched junction bases numbered 3, after V lost 1 base and J lost 4 bases. CDR3 in DNA: TGTGCCAGCAGCTTGTCGAGCGGGAGGTACGAGCAGTACTTC. As protein: CASSLSSGRYEQYF.

The chain combines TRBV28 with TRBJ2-3; a weak D match, TRBD2 (5 bases). The germline V and J ends were trimmed by 7 bases and 5 bases, with 16 bases remaining between them. The germline V gene encodes CDR1 MDHEN and CDR2 SYDVKM. The CDR3 runs 14 residues. DNA of the CDR3: TGTGCCAGCATCTCGAGCGGTCCGGGAGATACGCAGTATTTT. Translated: CASISSGPGDTQYF.

Here the CDR3 reads CASRSRSGNQPQHF. CDR3 DNA: TGTGCCAGCAGGTCTAGATCGGGCAATCAGCCCCAGCATTTT. V and J are TRBV2 and TRBJ1-5, with D unresolved. The CDR3 runs 14 residues. The ends were cut back, 6 bases at V and 2 bases at J, with 11 bases in the middle. Germline V gene data show CDR1 as SNHLY and CDR2 as FYNNEI. The whole variable domain, remainder taken from reference TRBV2 and TRBJ1-5, is EPEVTQTPSHQVTQMGQEVILRCVPISNHLYFYWYRQILGQKVEFLVSFYNNEISEKSEIFDDQFSVERPDGSNFTLKIRSTKLEDSAMYFCASRSRSGNQPQHFGDGTRLSIL.

CDR3 residues: CASSNSVYNEQFF. In nucleotides, the CDR3 is TGTGCCAGCAGTAATAGCGTCTACAATGAGCAGTTCTTC. The chain combines TRBV6-6 with TRBJ2-1, with D possibly matching TRBD2 (5 bases). This CDR3 spans 13 amino acids. The V gene lost 5 bases and the J gene lost 3 bases, with 8 bases spanning the gap. Germline assignment: CDR1 MNHNY and CDR2 SVGAGI (reference sequence).

CDR3 sequence reads: CASSIRDLGANYGYTF. In nucleotides, the CDR3 is TGTGCCAGTAGTATTAGGGACCTCGGAGCTAACTATGGCTACACCTTC. The chain has TRBV19 and TRBJ1-2; a possible D gene is TRBD1 (5 bases). CDR1 and CDR2 (germline): LNHDA, SQIVND (reference sequence). The length of the CDR3 is 16 residues. V lost 3 bases and J lost 0, with 14 bases in between. The whole variable domain, remainder taken from reference TRBV19 and TRBJ1-2, is DGGITQSPKYLFRKEGQNVTLSCEQNLNHDAMYWYRQDPGQGLRLIYYSQIVNDFQKGDIAEGYSVSREKKESFPLTVTSAQKNPTAFYLCASSIRDLGANYGYTFGSGTRLTVV.

The chain joins TRBV7-8 to TRBJ2-7; no firm D call. Trimming shortened V by 6 bases and J by 4 bases, and 10 bases separated the two germline ends. Germline CDR1 reads SGHVS; CDR2 reads FQNEAQ. The CDR3 contains 12 residues. CDR3 coding DNA: TGTGCCAGCAGTTATCGGACGTACGAGCAGTACTTC. Translating it yields CASSYRTYEQYF.

The rearrangement links TRBV27 to TRBJ1-5; D is unclear. CDR1 and CDR2 (germline): MNHEY, SMNVEV (reference sequence). This CDR3 spans 14 amino acids. With 6 bases removed from V and 0 bases from J, the gap between germline ends came to 9 bases. CDR3 nucleotides: TGTGCCAGCAGCCGTCAGAATAGCAATCAGCCCCAGCATTTT. Translation gives CASSRQNSNQPQHF.

The chain is built from TRBV11-2 and TRBJ1-2; unclear D gene. The V and J ends lost 1 base and 4 bases respectively, with 10 bases between them. CDR3 length equals 14 residues. The germline V gene has CDR1 SGHAT and CDR2 FQNNGV. In DNA, the CDR3 is TGTGCCAGCAGCTTAGTATTCGACTTCTATGGCTACACCTTC. Translated: CASSLVFDFYGYTF.

This clone appeared once. The CDR3 DNA sequence: TGTGCCAGCAGCTTAGGTCACAGGGGTGATGAGCAGTACTTC. Amino acid sequence: CASSLGHRGDEQYF. The J gene is TRBJ2-7, the V gene TRBV7-9; TRBD1 agrees at 7 bases. CDR1 and CDR2 (germline): SEHNR, FQNEAQ (reference sequence). V was clipped by 1 base and J by 7 bases; unmatched bases: 7. This CDR3 region has 14 residues.

The genes are TRBV2 and TRBJ1-2, with 8 bases that match TRBD1. The CDR3 sequence is 15 residues long. Germline V CDR1 and CDR2: SNHLY, FYNNEI. Germline trimming cut 2 bases from V and 8 bases from J; bases unmatched to any gene: 10. The DNA of the CDR3 is TGTGCCAGCAGTGAAACAGGAACCCGGACAGGGGGCTACACCTTC. Translation gives CASSETGTRTGGYTF.

The chain couples TRBV14 to TRBJ1-2; D gene ambiguous. Germline CDR1 is SGHDN and CDR2 is FVKESK. The CDR3 runs to 12 residues. V lost 5 bases, J lost 2 bases, and 6 bases lay in between. The CDR3 nucleotides read TGTGCCAGCAGCACTGCCAACTATGGCTACACCTTC. Translated, it gives CASSTANYGYTF.

The chain recombines TRBV6-6 with TRBJ1-5; TRBD1 matches 8 bases. The V gene's germline CDR1 is MNHNY and CDR2 SVGAGI (reference sequence). After removal of 6 bases from V and 7 bases from J, the junction contained 5 bases not matched to a gene. This CDR3 is 13 amino acids long. This chain's CDR3 is CASSDRGGQPQHF. DNA for the CDR3: TGTGCCAGCAGCGACAGGGGAGGACAGCCCCAGCATTTT.

The chain carries TRBV10-1 and TRBJ2-7, with D tentatively TRBD2 (6 bases). The CDR3 contains 14 residues. V was pared by 4 bases and J by 6 bases, with 16 bases between. Germline CDR1 is WNHNN and CDR2 is SYGVQD (reference sequence). The CDR3 bases are TGCGCCAGCAGTGCGGGACTCCCCCGGAGCGAGCAGTACTTC. This sequence encodes CASSAGLPRSEQYF.

V usage is TRBV11-2 and J usage is TRBJ1-3; unclear D gene. V lost 1 base and J lost 3, with 16 bases in between. Germline V CDR1 and CDR2: SGHAT, FQNNGV. There are 17 residues in the CDR3. CDR3 loop: CASSLVAGGPRGNTIYF. CDR3 nucleotide sequence: TGTGCCAGCAGCTTAGTGGCTGGCGGACCTCGTGGAAACACCATATATTTT. Complete variable domain (other parts from reference TRBV11-2 and TRBJ1-3): EAGVAQSPRYKIIEKRQSVAFWCNPISGHATLYWYQQILGQGPKLLIQFQNNGVVDDSQLPKDRFSAERLKGVDSTLKIQPAKLEDSAVYLCASSLVAGGPRGNTIYFGEGSWLTVV.

CDR3 region: CASSRWTSGRESYEQYF. CDR3 coding DNA: TGCGCCAGCAGCCGTTGGACTAGCGGGAGGGAATCCTACGAGCAGTACTTC. The chain combines TRBV4-3 with TRBJ2-7, with TRBD2 identical over 15 bases. Germline-derived CDR1 and CDR2 are LGHNA and YSLEER. The V gene end was trimmed by 4 bases and the J gene end by 1 base; junction bases not matched to a gene: 5. This CDR3 has 17 amino acids.

V is TRBV4-2 and J is TRBJ1-5; perhaps TRBD1 as D (6 bases). In germline, CDR1 is LGHNA, CDR2 YNFKEQ. Trimming took 0 bases from V and 2 from J, leaving 11 bases between them. This CDR3 region has 16 residues. The CDR3 DNA follows: TGTGCCAGCAGCCAAGATTTTGCAGGGGGCAATCAGCCCCAGCATTTT. Translating it yields CASSQDFAGGNQPQHF.

The chain couples TRBV27 to TRBJ2-2; D is possibly TRBD2 (6 bases). The germline CDR1 and CDR2 sequences are MNHEY and SMNVEV (reference sequence). There are 14 residues in the CDR3. The V and J ends lost 3 bases and 8 bases respectively, with 13 bases between them. CDR3 sequence (DNA): TGTGCCAGCAGTTTCCTTGGGACTTCTGGGGAGCTGTTTTTT. Its translation is CASSFLGTSGELFF.

V usage is TRBV19 and J usage is TRBJ1-5; TRBD1 agrees at 7 bases. The junction had 9 bases not matched to a gene; V was cut back by 6 bases and J by 7 bases. Germline V gene data show CDR1 as LNHDA and CDR2 as SQIVND (reference sequence). The CDR3 runs 14 residues. The DNA of the CDR3 is TGTGCCAGTAGAGGGGGCGGGCGGGAGCAGCCCCAGCATTTT. Translating gives CASRGGGREQPQHF.

For this clone: Other DNA sequences in the same sample also yield this CDR3. The rearrangement joins TRBV6-5 to TRBJ2-2, with 7 positions matching TRBD2. The germline gives CDR1 MNHEY, CDR2 SVGAGI. With V trimmed by 1 base and J by 6 bases, 2 bases remained unmatched. The CDR3 spans 14 residues. The CDR3 is CASSYFAGAGELFF. The CDR3 nucleotides read TGTGCCAGCAGTTACTTTGCGGGAGCCGGGGAGCTGTTTTTT.

J is TRBJ2-7 and V is TRBV28; D is undetermined. The V gene lost 6 bases and the J gene lost 4 bases, with 16 bases spanning the gap. The germline CDR1 and CDR2 sequences are MDHEN and SYDVKM. The CDR3 has 14 residues. The CDR3 here is CASSPVGVGYEQYF. The CDR3 DNA is TGTGCCAGCAGCCCTGTTGGCGTTGGGTACGAGCAGTACTTC. Supplemented by reference TRBV28 and TRBJ2-7, the full variable domain reads DVKVTQSSRYLVKRTGEKVFLECVQDMDHENMFWYRQDPGLGLRLIYFSYDVKMKEKGDIPEGYSVSREKKERFSLILESASTNQTSMYLCASSPVGVGYEQYFGPGTRLTVT.

The chain is built from TRBV9 and TRBJ2-2, with TRBD1 matching over 7 bases. There are 15 residues in the CDR3. Germline loops: CDR1 SGDLS, CDR2 YYNGEE. Trimming removed 3 bases from V and 4 bases from J; junction bases left unmatched: 6. The CDR3 is CASSAGTVGTGELFF. Written as DNA, the CDR3 is TGTGCCAGCAGCGCAGGGACAGTTGGCACCGGGGAGCTGTTTTTT.

The chain has TRBV30 and TRBJ1-1; D is ambiguous. The CDR3 has 15 amino acids. The germline V gene has CDR1 GTSNPN and CDR2 SVGIG (reference sequence). The V and J ends lost 2 bases and 5 bases respectively, with 18 bases between them. The chain's CDR3 is CAWSLPAALGTEAFF. Written as DNA, the CDR3 is TGTGCCTGGAGTCTCCCCGCGGCCTTGGGGACTGAAGCTTTCTTT.

This sequence joins TRBV5-6 and TRBJ2-1; 7 bases fit TRBD2. The V gene's germline CDR1 is SGHDT and CDR2 YYEEEE. The CDR3 is 12 residues long. Trimming took 1 base from V and 15 from J; bases not matched to a gene: 7. The CDR3 loop reads CASSLQGGSGFF. DNA of the CDR3: TGTGCCAGCAGCTTGCAGGGAGGGAGTGGGTTCTTC. The full variable domain, in which reference TRBV5-6 and TRBJ2-1 provide the parts outside the CDR3, is DAGVTQSPTHLIKTRGQQVTLRCSPKSGHDTVSWYQQALGQGPQFIFQYYEEEERQRGNFPDRFSGHQFPNYSSELNVNALLLGDSALYLCASSLQGGSGFFGPGTRLTVL.

The chain recombines TRBV6-5 with TRBJ2-7; 7 bases match TRBD1. Germline assignment: CDR1 MNHEY and CDR2 SVGAGI. CDR3 length: 15 residues. V lost 3 bases and J lost 3; bases outside the gene matches: 8. CDR3 protein: CASSYTGAISYEQYF. In nucleotides, the CDR3 is TGTGCCAGCAGTTATACAGGGGCCATCAGCTACGAGCAGTACTTC.

The chain couples TRBV25-1 to TRBJ2-1, with D unclear. V gave up 3 bases and J gave up 7 bases, with 13 bases separating them. This CDR3 is built from 14 residues. The V gene's germline CDR1 is MGHDK and CDR2 SYGVNS. The CDR3 region has the DNA TGTGCCAGCAGTGAGTCAAATCTAAGGAATGAGCAGTTCTTC. Protein: CASSESNLRNEQFF.

This chain joins TRBV18 and TRBJ2-7; a possible D gene is TRBD1 (8 bases). V lost 4 bases to trimming and J lost 2 bases, with 12 bases between them. Germline CDR1 is KGHSH and CDR2 is LQKENI. This CDR3 contains 14 residues. The CDR3 DNA follows: TGTGCCAGCTCACGGGGGGGACAGGCCTACGAGCAGTACTTC. Its translation: CASSRGGQAYEQYF.

This clone was seen just once. The rearrangement links TRBV7-2 to TRBJ2-1, with a weak D call TRBD1 (6 bases). CDR1 is SGHTA, CDR2 FQGNSA, per germline. V gave up 1 base and J gave up 6 bases, with 10 bases separating them. CDR3 length: 14 amino acids. CDR3 nucleotide sequence: TGTGCCAGCAGCTTAGGAGGCAGGGGCAATGAGCAGTTCTTC. This encodes CASSLGGRGNEQFF. Using reference TRBV7-2 and TRBJ2-1 for the parts outside the CDR3, the full variable domain is GAGVSQSPSNKVTEKGKDVELRCDPISGHTALYWYRQSLGQGLEFLIYFQGNSAPDKSGLPSDRFSAERTGGSVSTLTIQRTQQEDSAVYLCASSLGGRGNEQFFGPGTRLTVL.

The rearrangement joins TRBV19 to TRBJ2-5, with 9 bases lining up with TRBD1. Looked up from germline, CDR1 is LNHDA and CDR2 is SQIVND (reference sequence). The junction had 7 bases not matched to a gene; V was cut back by 6 bases and J by 5 bases. The CDR3 runs 14 residues. For the CDR3, the DNA is TGTGCCAGTAGCCGGGACAGGGCTGCCGAGACCCAGTACTTC. Amino acids: CASSRDRAAETQYF.